The following is a TCR beta chain sequence with its context. Its antigen is not identified. The data originate from a study of T-cell memory formation after mild COVID-19. Study-level findings and limits: Researchers report contracting CD4+ clones mostly in CM and EM, with CD8+ clones in EMRA.

The CDR3 runs 16 residues. The germline V gene encodes CDR1 MNHNY and CDR2 SVGAGI (reference sequence). V dropped 6 bases and J dropped 7 bases, with 21 bases sitting between them. A single record per CDR3 protein comes from TCRdb applying MiXCR to the 5' RACE reads. The table lists 350,000 to 500,000 distinct CDR3 sequences, roughly 20% of them singletons, with 7.5% to 9.5% in the top ten. This chain joins TRBV6-6 and TRBJ1-4; D is possibly TRBD1 (5 bases). Material: PBMCs or a T cell subset sorted from them (not recorded which). This receptor was identified in an adult woman who had mild COVID-19 (a few samples of this study predate the infection). Cell type and time point are not known. CDR3 protein: CASSHHKGQGVEKLFF. DNA for the CDR3: TGTGCCAGCAGCCACCACAAGGGGCAGGGAGTTGAAAAACTGTTTTTT.